This TCR beta chain was recorded in a study of T cell repertoires in cytomegalovirus infection. Study details: Researchers turned to recently identified HLA-C-restricted CMV epitopes as well as well-studied HLA-B-restricted ones. A matching HLA type, together with CMV infection, was signaled by public TCR beta signatures.

TCRdb reprocessed the reads with MiXCR, giving one entry per CDR3 protein. The data contain around 430,000 distinct CDR3 sequences, about 44% of them singletons. The CDR3 spans 20 residues. Germline values: CDR1 LGHNA, CDR2 YSLEER. Trimming at V came to 4 bases and at J to 4 bases, leaving 14 bases not matched to a gene. General study results and limits: Cumulative frequency (of public TCR beta family members) identified carriers of CMV plus the relevant HLA. Clonotype analysis showed dominance of the ex vivo response by HLA-C-restricted CMV-specific TCR beta clonotypes.

Note on this clonotype: Its antigen is unknown.

This sequence joins TRBV4-3 and TRBJ2-1; TRBD2 aligns across 15 bases. The receptor was derived from a human donor in good health (CMV status not recorded). Some clones in this sample may be carry-over from other donors' samples. Sequencing used cultured PBMCs, obtained from culture after CMV antigen stimulation. The CDR3 is CASSPNGLAGGPWGYNEQFF. DNA of the CDR3: TGCGCCAGCAGCCCGAACGGACTAGCGGGAGGGCCGTGGGGGTACAATGAGCAGTTCTTC.